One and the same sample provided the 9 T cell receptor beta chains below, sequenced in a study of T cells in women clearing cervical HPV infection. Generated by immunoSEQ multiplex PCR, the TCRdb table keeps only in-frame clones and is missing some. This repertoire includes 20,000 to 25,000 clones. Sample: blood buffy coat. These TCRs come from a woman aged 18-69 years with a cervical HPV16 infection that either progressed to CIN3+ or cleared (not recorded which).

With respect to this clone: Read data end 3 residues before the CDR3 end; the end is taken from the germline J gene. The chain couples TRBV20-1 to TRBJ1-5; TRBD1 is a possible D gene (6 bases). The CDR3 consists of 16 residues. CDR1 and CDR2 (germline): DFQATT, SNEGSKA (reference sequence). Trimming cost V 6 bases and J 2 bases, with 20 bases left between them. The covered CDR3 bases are TGCAGTGCCCTTCGTCCAGGGGACGTTGGCAATCAGCCC. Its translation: CSALRPGDVGNQP. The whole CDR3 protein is CSALRPGDVGNQPQHF.

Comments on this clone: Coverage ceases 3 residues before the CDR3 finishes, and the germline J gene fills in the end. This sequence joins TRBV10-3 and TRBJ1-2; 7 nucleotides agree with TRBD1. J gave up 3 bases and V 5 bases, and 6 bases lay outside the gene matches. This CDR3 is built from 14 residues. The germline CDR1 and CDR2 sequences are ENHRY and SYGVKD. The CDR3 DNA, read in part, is TGTGCCATCAGTTTTCGCCAGGGGGACTATGGC. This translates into CAISFRQGDYG. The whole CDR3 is CAISFRQGDYGYTF.

The part of the CDR3 DNA that was read is TGTGCCAGCAGCTTATTGGCTCAGCCC. It translates to CASSLLAQP. The whole CDR3 protein reads CASSLLAQPQHF. J is TRBJ1-5 and V is TRBV7-9, with D unclear. The observed sequence ends 3 residues before the CDR3 terminus, with the missing tail filled in from the germline J gene. This CDR3 region has 12 residues. Germline-derived CDR1 and CDR2 are SEHNR and FQNEAQ (reference sequence). Trimming shortened V by 2 bases and J by 6 bases, and 5 bases separated the two germline ends.

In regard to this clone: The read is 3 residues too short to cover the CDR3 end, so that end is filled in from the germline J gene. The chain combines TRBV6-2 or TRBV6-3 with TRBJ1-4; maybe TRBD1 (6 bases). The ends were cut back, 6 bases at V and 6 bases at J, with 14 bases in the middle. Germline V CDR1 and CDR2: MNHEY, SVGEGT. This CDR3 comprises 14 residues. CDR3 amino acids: CASSQQGGYEKLFF. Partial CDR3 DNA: TGTGCCAGCAGCCAACAGGGAGGATATGAAAAA.

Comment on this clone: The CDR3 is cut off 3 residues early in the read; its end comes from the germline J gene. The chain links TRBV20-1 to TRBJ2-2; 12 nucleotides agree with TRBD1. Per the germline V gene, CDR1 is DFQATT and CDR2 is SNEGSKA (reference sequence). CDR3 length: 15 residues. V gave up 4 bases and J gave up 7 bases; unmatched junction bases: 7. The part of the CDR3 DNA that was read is TGCAGTGCTAACCTCCGGGACAGGGGGCGCGGGGAG. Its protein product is CSANLRDRGRGE. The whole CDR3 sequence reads CSANLRDRGRGELFF.

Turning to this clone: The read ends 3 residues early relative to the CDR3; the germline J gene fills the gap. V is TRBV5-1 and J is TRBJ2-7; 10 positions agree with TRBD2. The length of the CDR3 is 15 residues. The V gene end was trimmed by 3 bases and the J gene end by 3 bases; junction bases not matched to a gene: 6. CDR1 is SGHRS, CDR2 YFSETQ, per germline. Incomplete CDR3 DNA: TGCGCCAGCAGCTCCACCGGGACTAGCGTCTACGAG. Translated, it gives CASSSTGTSVYE. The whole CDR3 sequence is CASSSTGTSVYEQYF.

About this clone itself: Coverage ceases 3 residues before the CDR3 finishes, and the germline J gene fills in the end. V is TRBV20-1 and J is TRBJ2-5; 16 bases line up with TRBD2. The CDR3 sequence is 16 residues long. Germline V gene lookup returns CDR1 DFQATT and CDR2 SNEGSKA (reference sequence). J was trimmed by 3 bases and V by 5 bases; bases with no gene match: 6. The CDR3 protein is CSASGLAGGREETQYF. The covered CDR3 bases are TGCAGTGCTTCGGGACTAGCGGGGGGGCGGGAAGAGACC.

Partial CDR3 DNA: TGTGCCAGCAGTGAAGGTCTAAACTATGGC. Translation: CASSEGLNYG. From start to end, the CDR3 is CASSEGLNYGYTF. The chain combines TRBV2 with TRBJ1-2; no firm D call. The observed sequence ends 3 residues before the CDR3 terminus, with the missing tail filled in from the germline J gene. CDR3 length: 13 amino acids. Germline V lookup: CDR1 SNHLY, CDR2 FYNNEI. V lost 1 base to trimming and J lost 2 bases, with 5 bases between them.

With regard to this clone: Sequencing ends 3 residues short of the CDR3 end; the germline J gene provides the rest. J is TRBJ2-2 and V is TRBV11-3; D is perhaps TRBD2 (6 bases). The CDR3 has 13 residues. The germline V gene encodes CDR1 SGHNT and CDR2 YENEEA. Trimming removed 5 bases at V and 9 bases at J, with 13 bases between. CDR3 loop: CASSAGTVRELFF. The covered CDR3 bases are TGTGCCAGCAGCGCGGGGACCGTCAGGGAG.